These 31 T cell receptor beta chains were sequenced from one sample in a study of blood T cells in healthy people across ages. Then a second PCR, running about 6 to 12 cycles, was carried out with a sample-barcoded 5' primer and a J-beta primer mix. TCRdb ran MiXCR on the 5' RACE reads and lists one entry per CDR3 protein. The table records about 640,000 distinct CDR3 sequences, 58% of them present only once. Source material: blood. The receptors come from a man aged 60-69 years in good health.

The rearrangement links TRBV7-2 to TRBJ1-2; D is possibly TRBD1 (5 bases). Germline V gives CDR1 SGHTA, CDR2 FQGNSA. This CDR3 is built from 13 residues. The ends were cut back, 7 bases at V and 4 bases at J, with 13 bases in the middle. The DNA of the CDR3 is TGTGCCAGCACCCTAGACAGCTCCTATGGCTACACCTTC. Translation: CASTLDSSYGYTF.

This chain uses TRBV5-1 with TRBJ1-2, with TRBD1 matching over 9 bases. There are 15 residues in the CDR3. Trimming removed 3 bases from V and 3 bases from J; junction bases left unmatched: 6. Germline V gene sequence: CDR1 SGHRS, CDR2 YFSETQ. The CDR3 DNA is TGCGCCAGCAGCTGGACGGGACAGGGATACTATGGCTACACCTTC. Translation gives CASSWTGQGYYGYTF.

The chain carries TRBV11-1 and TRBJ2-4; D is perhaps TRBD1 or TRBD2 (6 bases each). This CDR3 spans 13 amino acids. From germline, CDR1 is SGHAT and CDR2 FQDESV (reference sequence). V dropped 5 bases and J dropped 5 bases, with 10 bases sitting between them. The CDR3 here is CASSEGGENIQYF. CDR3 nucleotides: TGTGCCAGCAGCGAGGGGGGAGAAAACATTCAGTACTTC.

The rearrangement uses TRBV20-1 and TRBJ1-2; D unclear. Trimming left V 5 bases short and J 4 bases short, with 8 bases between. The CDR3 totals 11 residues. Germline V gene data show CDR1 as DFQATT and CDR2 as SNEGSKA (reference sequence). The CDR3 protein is CSAATGYGYTF. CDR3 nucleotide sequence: TGCAGTGCTGCCACCGGCTATGGCTACACCTTC.

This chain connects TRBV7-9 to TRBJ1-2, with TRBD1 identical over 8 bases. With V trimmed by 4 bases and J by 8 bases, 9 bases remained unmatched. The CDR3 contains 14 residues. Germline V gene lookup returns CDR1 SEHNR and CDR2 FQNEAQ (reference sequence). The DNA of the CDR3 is TGTGCCAGCAGCTCAGGGGGCAGGGGATACGGCTACACCTTC. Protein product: CASSSGGRGYGYTF.

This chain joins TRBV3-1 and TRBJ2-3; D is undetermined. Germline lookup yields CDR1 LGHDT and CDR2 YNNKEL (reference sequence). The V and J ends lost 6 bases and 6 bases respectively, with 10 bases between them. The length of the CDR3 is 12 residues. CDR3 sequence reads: CASSNSEDTQYF. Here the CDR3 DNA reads TGTGCCAGCAGTAACAGTGAGGATACGCAGTATTTT.

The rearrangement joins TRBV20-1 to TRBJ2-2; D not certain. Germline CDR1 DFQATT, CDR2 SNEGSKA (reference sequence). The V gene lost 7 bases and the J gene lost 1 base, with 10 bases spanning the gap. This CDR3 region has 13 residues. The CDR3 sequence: CSVYLENTGELFF. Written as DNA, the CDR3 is TGCAGTGTGTATCTAGAGAACACCGGGGAGCTGTTTTTT.

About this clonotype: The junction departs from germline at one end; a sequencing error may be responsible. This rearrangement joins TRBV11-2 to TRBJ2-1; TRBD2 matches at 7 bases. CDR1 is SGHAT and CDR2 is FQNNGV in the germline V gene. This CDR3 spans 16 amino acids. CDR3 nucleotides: TGTGTCAGCAGCGAACTCGTCTCAGCGGGGCACAATGAGCAGTTCTTC. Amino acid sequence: CVSSELVSAGHNEQFF.

CDR3 bases: TGTGCCAGCAGCCTGGGCCGTACCTACGAGCAGTACTTC. Encoded protein: CASSLGRTYEQYF. V and J are TRBV7-6 and TRBJ2-7; D is ambiguous. This CDR3 region has 13 residues. CDR1 is SGHVS, CDR2 FNYEAQ, per germline. V lost 5 bases to trimming and J lost 2 bases, with 10 bases between them.

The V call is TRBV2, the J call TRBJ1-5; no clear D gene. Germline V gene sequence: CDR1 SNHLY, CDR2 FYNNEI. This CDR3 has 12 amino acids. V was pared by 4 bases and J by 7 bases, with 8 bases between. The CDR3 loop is CASSVGGQPQHF. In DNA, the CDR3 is TGTGCCAGCAGTGTGGGAGGGCAGCCCCAGCATTTT.

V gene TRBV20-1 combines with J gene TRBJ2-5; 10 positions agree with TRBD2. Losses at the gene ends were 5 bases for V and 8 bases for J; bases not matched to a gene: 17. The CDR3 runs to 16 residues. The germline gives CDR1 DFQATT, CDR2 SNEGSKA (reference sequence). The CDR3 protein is CSADLAGANLRDTQYF. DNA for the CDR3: TGCAGTGCTGACCTAGCGGGGGCCAACCTCCGGGATACCCAGTACTTC.

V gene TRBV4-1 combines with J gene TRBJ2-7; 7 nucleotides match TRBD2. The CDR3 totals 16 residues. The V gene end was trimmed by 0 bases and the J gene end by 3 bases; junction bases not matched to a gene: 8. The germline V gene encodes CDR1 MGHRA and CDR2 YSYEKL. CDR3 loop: CASSQEDRRGVYEQYF. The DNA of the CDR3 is TGCGCCAGCAGCCAAGAAGATCGCCGGGGGGTCTACGAGCAGTACTTC.

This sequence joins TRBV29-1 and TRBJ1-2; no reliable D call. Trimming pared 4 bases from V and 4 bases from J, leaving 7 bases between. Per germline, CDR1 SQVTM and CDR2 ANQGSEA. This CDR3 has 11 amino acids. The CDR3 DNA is TGCAGCGTTGGGTTCTTCTATGGCTACACCTTC. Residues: CSVGFFYGYTF.

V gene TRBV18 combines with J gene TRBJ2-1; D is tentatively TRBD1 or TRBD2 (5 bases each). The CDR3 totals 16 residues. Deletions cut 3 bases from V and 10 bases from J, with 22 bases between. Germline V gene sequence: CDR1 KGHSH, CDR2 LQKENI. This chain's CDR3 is CASSPPGTTHEKEQFF. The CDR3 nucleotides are TGTGCCAGCTCACCGCCCGGGACGACCCACGAAAAGGAGCAGTTCTTC.

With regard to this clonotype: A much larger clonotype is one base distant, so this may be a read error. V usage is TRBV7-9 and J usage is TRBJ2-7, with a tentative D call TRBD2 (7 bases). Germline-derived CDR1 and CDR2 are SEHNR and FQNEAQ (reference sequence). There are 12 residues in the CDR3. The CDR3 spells CASSPGDYEQCF. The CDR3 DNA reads TGTGCCAGCAGCCCAGGGGACTACGAGCAGTGCTTC.

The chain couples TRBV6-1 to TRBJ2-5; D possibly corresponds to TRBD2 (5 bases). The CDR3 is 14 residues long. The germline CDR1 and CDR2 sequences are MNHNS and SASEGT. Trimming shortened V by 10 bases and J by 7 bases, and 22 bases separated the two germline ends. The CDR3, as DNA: TGTGCCACCAGACTGTGGGCAGCGGATGTGACCCAGTACTTC. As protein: CATRLWAADVTQYF.

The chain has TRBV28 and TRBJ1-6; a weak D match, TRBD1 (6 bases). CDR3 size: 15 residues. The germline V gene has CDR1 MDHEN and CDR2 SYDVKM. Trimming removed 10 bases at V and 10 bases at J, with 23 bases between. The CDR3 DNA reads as TGTGCCAACAGACTGGGGCAGGGGCTGGTATCACCCCTCCACTTT. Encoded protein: CANRLGQGLVSPLHF. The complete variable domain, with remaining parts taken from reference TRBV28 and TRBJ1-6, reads DVKVTQSSRYLVKRTGEKVFLECVQDMDHENMFWYRQDPGLGLRLIYFSYDVKMKEKGDIPEGYSVSREKKERFSLILESASTNQTSMYLCANRLGQGLVSPLHFGNGTRLTVT.

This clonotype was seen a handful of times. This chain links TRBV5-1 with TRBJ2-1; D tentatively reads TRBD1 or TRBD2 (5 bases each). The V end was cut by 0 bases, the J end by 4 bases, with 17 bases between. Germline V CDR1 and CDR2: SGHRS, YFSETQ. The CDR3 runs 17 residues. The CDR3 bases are TGCGCCAGCAGCTTGGTAGTAGGGAGAGGGGTATACAATGAGCAGTTCTTC. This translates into CASSLVVGRGVYNEQFF.

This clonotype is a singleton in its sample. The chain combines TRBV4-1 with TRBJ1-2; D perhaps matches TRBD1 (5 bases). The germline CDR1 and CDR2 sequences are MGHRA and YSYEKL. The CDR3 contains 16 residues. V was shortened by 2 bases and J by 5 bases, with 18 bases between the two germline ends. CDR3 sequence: CASSQRPGEGLYGYTF. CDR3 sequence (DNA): TGCGCCAGCAGCCAACGTCCGGGGGAAGGCTTATATGGCTACACCTTC.

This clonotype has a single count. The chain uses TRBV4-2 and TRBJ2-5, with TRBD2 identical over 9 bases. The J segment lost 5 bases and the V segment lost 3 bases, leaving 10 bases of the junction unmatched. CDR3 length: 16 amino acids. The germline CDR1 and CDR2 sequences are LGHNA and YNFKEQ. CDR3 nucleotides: TGTGCCAGCAGCCAGAGCCCGGGACTAGCTTGGGAGACCCAGTACTTC. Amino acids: CASSQSPGLAWETQYF.

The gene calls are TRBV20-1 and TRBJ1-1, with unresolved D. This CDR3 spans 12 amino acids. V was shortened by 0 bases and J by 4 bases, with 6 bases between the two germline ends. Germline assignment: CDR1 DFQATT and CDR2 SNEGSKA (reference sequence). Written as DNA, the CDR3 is TGCAGTGCTAGAGACCCGGGCACTGAAGCTTTCTTT. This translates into CSARDPGTEAFF.

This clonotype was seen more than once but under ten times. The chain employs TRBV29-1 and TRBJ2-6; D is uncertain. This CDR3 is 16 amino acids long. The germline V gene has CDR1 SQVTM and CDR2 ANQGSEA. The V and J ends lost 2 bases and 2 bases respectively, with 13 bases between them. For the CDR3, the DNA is TGCAGCGTTGAATATTTATTGGCACCTGGGGCCAACGTCCTGACTTTC. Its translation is CSVEYLLAPGANVLTF.

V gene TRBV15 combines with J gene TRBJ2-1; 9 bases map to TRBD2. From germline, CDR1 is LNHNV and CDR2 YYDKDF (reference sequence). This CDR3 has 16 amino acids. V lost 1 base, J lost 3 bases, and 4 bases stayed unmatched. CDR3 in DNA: TGTGCCACCAGCAGAGTAAGCGGGGGGCGCTACAATGAGCAGTTCTTC. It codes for CATSRVSGGRYNEQFF.

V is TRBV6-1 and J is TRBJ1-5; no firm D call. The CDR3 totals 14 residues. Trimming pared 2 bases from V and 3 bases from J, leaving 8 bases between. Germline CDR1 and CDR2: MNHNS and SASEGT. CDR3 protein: CASSETPANQPQHF. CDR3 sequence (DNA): TGTGCCAGCAGTGAAACTCCGGCCAATCAGCCCCAGCATTTT.

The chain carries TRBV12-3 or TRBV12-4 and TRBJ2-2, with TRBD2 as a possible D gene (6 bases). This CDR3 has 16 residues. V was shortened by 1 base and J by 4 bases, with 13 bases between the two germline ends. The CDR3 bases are TGTGCCAGCAGTTTAGGGTCCGGGGGACTCACCGGGGAGCTGTTTTTT. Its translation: CASSLGSGGLTGELFF.

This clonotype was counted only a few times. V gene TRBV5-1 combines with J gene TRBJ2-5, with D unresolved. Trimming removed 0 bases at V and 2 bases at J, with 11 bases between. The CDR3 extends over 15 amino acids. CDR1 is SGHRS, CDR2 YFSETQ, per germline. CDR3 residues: CASSLGPGPQETQYF. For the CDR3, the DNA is TGCGCCAGCAGCTTGGGGCCAGGACCTCAAGAGACCCAGTACTTC.

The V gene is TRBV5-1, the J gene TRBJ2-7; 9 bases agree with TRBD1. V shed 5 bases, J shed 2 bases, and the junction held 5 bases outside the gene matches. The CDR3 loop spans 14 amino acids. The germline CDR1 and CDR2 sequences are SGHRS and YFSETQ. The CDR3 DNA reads TGCGCCAGCAGGACCGGGACAGGGACCTACGAGCAGTACTTC. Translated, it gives CASRTGTGTYEQYF.

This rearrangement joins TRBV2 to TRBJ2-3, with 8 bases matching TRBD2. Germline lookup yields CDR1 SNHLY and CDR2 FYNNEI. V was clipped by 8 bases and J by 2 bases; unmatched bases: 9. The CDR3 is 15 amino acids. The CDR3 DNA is TGTGCCAGCTTAATTAGCGGGGCCTCCACAGATACGCAGTATTTT. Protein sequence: CASLISGASTDTQYF.

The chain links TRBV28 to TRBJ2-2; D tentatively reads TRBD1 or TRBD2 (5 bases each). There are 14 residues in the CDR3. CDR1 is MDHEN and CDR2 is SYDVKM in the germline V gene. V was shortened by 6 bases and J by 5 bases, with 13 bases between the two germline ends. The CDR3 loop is CASRLRQRTGELFF. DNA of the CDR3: TGTGCCAGCAGACTCCGACAGCGGACCGGGGAGCTGTTTTTT.

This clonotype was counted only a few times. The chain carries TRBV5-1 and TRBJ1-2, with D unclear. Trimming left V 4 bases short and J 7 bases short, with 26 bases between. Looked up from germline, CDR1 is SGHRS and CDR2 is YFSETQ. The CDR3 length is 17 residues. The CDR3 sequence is CASSLEPVATMSSGYTF. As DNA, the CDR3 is TGCGCCAGCAGCCTAGAGCCTGTCGCAACTATGTCGAGTGGCTACACCTTC.

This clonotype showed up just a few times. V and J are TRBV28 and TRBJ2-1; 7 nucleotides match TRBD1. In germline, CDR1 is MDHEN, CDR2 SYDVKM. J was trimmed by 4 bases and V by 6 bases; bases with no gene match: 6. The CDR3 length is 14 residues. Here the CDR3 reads CASRSGQAYNEQFF. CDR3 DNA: TGTGCCAGCAGATCCGGACAGGCTTACAATGAGCAGTTCTTC.